The next 17 T cell receptor beta chains were all read from a single sample in a study of long-term antiretroviral therapy in people with HIV. The immunoSEQ assay was v3.0, run at survey level. This table comes from immunoSEQ multiplex PCR, and its TCRdb copy is limited to in-frame clones, with some not included. Seen here are about 35,000 clones, around 79% observed once, and the top ten hold about 3.5%. The sequenced sample was unsorted PBMCs, obtained 3 years after starting antiretroviral therapy. These receptors came from a man between 45 and 60 years old with HIV.

The chain is built from TRBV6-5 and TRBJ2-1; weak D call: TRBD2 (7 bases). Germline assignment: CDR1 MNHEY and CDR2 SVGAGI. V gave up 4 bases and J gave up 6 bases, with 13 bases separating them. There are 14 residues in the CDR3. CDR3 region: CASSWEGRGNEQFF. As DNA, the CDR3 is TGTGCCAGCAGTTGGGAGGGCAGGGGCAATGAGCAGTTCTTC.

The chain uses TRBV7-2 and TRBJ2-7; TRBD1 or TRBD2 may be the D gene (5 bases each). The germline V gene encodes CDR1 SGHTA and CDR2 FQGNSA. V dropped 1 base and J dropped 6 bases, with 10 bases sitting between them. This CDR3 has 13 amino acids. This chain's CDR3 is CASSLVGVGEQYF. The DNA of the CDR3 is TGTGCCAGCAGCTTAGTGGGGGTAGGCGAGCAGTACTTC.

The chain recombines TRBV29-1 with TRBJ2-3; possibly TRBD2 for D (5 bases). Deletions cut 7 bases from V and 1 base from J, with 9 bases between. The CDR3 totals 12 residues. Germline CDR1 and CDR2: SQVTM and ANQGSEA. CDR3 nucleotide sequence: TGCAGCGCTTGGACTGGCACAGATACGCAGTATTTT. This translates into CSAWTGTDTQYF.

The chain recombines TRBV4-3 with TRBJ1-2; TRBD1 is a possible D gene (6 bases). The germline V gene has CDR1 LGHNA and CDR2 YSLEER. V gave up 3 bases and J gave up 6 bases, with 14 bases separating them. The CDR3 runs 14 residues. The DNA for the CDR3 is TGCGCCAGCAGCCACCTAGGGGGGACTCATGGCTACACCTTC. Protein: CASSHLGGTHGYTF.

This rearrangement joins TRBV5-1 to TRBJ2-3; D unclear. Looked up from germline, CDR1 is SGHRS and CDR2 is YFSETQ. The CDR3 covers 14 residues. Trimming pared 4 bases from V and 3 bases from J, leaving 12 bases between. CDR3 sequence reads: CASSPTTGTDTQYF. DNA of the CDR3: TGCGCCAGCAGCCCAACGACTGGGACAGATACGCAGTATTTT.

This clone was found once. The chain is built from TRBV7-9 and TRBJ2-3, with D tentatively TRBD1 (6 bases). Germline CDR1 SEHNR, CDR2 FQNEAQ (reference sequence). The CDR3 covers 15 residues. V was shortened by 6 bases and J by 3 bases, with 16 bases between the two germline ends. CDR3: CASSTGFSGTDTQYF. In DNA, the CDR3 is TGTGCCAGCAGTACAGGGTTCTCTGGGACAGATACGCAGTATTTT.

This clone was picked up a small number of times. J is TRBJ1-5 and V is TRBV6-1, with D possibly matching TRBD1 (6 bases). Looked up from germline, CDR1 is MNHNS and CDR2 is SASEGT. Trimming shortened V by 4 bases and J by 1 base, and 11 bases separated the two germline ends. The CDR3 is 15 residues long. The CDR3 coding sequence is TGTGCCAGCAGTGGAATCAGGGGAAGCAATCAGCCCCAGCATTTT. It yields the protein CASSGIRGSNQPQHF.

This clone is termed medium-sized (0.01 to 0.1%). The chain couples TRBV19 to TRBJ2-1; TRBD1 agrees at 7 bases. V lost 9 bases to trimming and J lost 8 bases; unmatched junction nucleotides: 13. The CDR3 contains 14 residues. CDR1 is LNHDA and CDR2 is SQIVND in the germline V gene (reference sequence). The CDR3 DNA reads as TGTGCCAGCGCGAAAGGGGGCCTATTTGATGAGCAGTTCTTC. This translates into CASAKGGLFDEQFF.

V usage is TRBV11-2 and J usage is TRBJ1-5, with D unresolved. Deletions cut 1 base from V and 5 bases from J, with 6 bases between. This CDR3 comprises 13 residues. The V gene's germline CDR1 is SGHAT and CDR2 FQNNGV. The CDR3 here is CASSLGSHQPQHF. The CDR3 nucleotides are TGTGCCAGCAGCTTAGGTTCACATCAGCCCCAGCATTTT.

The chain joins TRBV5-1 to TRBJ2-5, with a tentative D call TRBD1 (5 bases). Germline CDR1 reads SGHRS; CDR2 reads YFSETQ. V dropped 0 bases and J dropped 1 base, with 10 bases sitting between them. The length of the CDR3 is 15 residues. The CDR3 sequence: CASSLVPGLQETQYF. CDR3 in DNA: TGCGCCAGCAGCTTGGTTCCAGGGCTCCAAGAGACCCAGTACTTC.

The chain recombines TRBV19 with TRBJ2-2, with a weak D call TRBD1 (5 bases). CDR3 length: 15 residues. V shed 11 bases and J shed 4 bases, with 20 bases lying between them. Germline V gene lookup returns CDR1 LNHDA and CDR2 SQIVND (reference sequence). The CDR3 coding sequence is TGTGCCGCCGCTGAACAGGCCTGGGGCACCGGGGAGCTGTTTTTT. This translates into CAAAEQAWGTGELFF.

The sample holds a few counts of this clone. The chain joins TRBV2 to TRBJ1-2; D may be TRBD1 (5 bases). The V gene's germline CDR1 is SNHLY and CDR2 FYNNEI. Trimming removed 7 bases at V and 8 bases at J, with 17 bases between. The CDR3 has 13 residues. Written as DNA, the CDR3 is TGTGCCAGCAACTCCGGGGCGCCTGGAGGCTACACCTTC. Translated, it gives CASNSGAPGGYTF.

V gene TRBV18 combines with J gene TRBJ2-7, with 8 bases that match TRBD2. In germline, CDR1 is KGHSH, CDR2 LQKENI. CDR3 size: 15 residues. Trimming took 4 bases from V and 5 from J; bases not matched to a gene: 10. The CDR3 nucleotides read TGTGCCAGCTCACGGATTGCGGGAGGAGACGACGAGCAGTACTTC. Amino acid sequence: CASSRIAGGDDEQYF.

This chain joins TRBV29-1 and TRBJ1-1; D is undetermined. V was shortened by 1 base and J by 0 bases, with 9 bases between the two germline ends. The V gene's germline CDR1 is SQVTM and CDR2 ANQGSEA. The CDR3 extends over 14 amino acids. CDR3 nucleotides: TGCAGCGTTGAAGTGGCACAGATGAACACTGAAGCTTTCTTT. Translated, it gives CSVEVAQMNTEAFF. The full variable domain, with the rest looked up from reference TRBV29-1 and TRBJ1-1, is SAVISQKPSRDICQRGTSLTIQCQVDSQVTMMFWYRQQPGQSLTLIATANQGSEATYESGFVIDKFPISRPNLTFSTLTVSNMSPEDSSIYLCSVEVAQMNTEAFFGQGTRLTVV.

The CDR3 here is CASSLDGQILGELFF. As DNA, the CDR3 is TGCGCCAGCAGCTTGGACGGACAGATTCTGGGGGAGCTGTTTTTT. The chain has TRBV5-1 and TRBJ2-2, with a possible D match to TRBD1 (6 bases). Germline lookup yields CDR1 SGHRS and CDR2 YFSETQ. The CDR3 covers 15 residues. V shed 0 bases and J shed 8 bases, with 14 bases lying between them.

DNA for the CDR3: TGTGCCAGCAAACCCGGACACTCTTCCTACGAGCAGTACTTC. It specifies CASKPGHSSYEQYF. The V and J genes are TRBV11-1 and TRBJ2-7, with D possibly being TRBD1 (5 bases). Trimming took 7 bases from V and 1 from J, leaving 14 bases between them. This CDR3 comprises 14 residues. Germline assignment: CDR1 SGHAT and CDR2 FQDESV (reference sequence). Using reference TRBV11-1 and TRBJ2-7 for the parts outside the CDR3, the full variable domain is EAEVAQSPRYKITEKSQAVAFWCDPISGHATLYWYRQILGQGPELLVQFQDESVVDDSQLPKDRFSAERLKGVDSTLKIQPAELGDSAMYLCASKPGHSSYEQYFGPGTRLTVT.

The genes are TRBV30 and TRBJ1-6, with D unresolved. The V end was cut by 4 bases, the J end by 14 bases, with 18 bases between. The CDR3 is 13 residues long. Germline values: CDR1 GTSNPN, CDR2 SVGIG (reference sequence). CDR3 loop: CAWTVGIDGALHF. CDR3 in DNA: TGTGCCTGGACTGTGGGGATAGACGGGGCCCTCCACTTT.